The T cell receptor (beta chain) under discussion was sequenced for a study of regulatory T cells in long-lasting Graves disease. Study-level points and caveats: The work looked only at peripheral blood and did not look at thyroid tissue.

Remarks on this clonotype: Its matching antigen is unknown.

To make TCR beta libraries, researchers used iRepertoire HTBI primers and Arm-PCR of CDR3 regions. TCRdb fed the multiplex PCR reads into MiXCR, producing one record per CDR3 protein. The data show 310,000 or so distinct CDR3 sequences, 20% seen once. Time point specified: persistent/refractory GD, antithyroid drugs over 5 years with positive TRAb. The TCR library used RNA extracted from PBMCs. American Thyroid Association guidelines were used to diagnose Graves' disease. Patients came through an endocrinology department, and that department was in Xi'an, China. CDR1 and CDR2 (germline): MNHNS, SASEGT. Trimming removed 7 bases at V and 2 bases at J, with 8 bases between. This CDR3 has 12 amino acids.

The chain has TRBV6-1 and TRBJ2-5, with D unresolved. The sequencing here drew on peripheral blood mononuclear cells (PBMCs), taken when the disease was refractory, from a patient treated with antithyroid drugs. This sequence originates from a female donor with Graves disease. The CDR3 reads CASTPSQETQYF. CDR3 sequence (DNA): TGTGCCAGCACCCCGAGTCAAGAGACCCAGTACTTC.